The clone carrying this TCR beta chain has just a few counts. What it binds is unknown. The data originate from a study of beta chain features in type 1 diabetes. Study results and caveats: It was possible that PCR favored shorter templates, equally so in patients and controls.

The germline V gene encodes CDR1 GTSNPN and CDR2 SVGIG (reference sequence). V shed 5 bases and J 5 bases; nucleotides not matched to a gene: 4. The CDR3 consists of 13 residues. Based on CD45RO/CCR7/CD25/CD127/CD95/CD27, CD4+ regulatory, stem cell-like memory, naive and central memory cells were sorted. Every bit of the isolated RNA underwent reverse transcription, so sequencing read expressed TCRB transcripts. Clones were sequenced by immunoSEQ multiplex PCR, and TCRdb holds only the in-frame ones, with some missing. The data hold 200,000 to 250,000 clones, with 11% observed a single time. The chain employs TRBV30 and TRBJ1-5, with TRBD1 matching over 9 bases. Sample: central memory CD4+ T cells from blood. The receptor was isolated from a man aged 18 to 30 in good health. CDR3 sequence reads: CAWGDREDQPQHF. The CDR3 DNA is TGTGCCTGGGGGGACAGGGAAGATCAGCCCCAGCATTTT.